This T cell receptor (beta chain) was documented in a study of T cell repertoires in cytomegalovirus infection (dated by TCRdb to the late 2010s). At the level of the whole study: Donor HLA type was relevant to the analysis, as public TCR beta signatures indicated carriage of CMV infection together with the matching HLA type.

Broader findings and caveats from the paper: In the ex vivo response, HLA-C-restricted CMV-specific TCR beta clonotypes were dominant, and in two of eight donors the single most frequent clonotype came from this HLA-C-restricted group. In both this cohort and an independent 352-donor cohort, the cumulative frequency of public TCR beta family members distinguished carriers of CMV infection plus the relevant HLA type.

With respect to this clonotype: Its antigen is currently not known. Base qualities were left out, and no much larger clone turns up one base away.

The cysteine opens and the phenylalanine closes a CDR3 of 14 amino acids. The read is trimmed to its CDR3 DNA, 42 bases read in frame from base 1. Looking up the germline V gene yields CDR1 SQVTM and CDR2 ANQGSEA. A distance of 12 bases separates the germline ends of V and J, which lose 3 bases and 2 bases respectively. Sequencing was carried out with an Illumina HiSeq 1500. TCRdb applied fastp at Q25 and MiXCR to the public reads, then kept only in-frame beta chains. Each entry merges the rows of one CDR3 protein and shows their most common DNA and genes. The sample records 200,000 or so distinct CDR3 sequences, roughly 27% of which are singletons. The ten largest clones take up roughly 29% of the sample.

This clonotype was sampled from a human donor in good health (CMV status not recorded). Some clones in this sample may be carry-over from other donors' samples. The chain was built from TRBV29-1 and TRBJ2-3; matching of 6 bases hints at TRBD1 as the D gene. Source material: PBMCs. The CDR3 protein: CSVEITGTTDTQYF. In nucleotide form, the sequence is TGCAGCGTTGAGATAACAGGGACCACAGATACGCAGTATTTT.